This T cell receptor (beta chain) was profiled in a study of early T cells in non-severe SARS-CoV-2 infection. At the level of the study: Whole-blood bulk RNA, unsorted, was sequenced, and chains were unpaired.

TCRdb passed the 5' RACE reads through MiXCR, listing each CDR3 protein once. The sample lists nearly 30,000 distinct CDR3 sequences; approximately 5.2% were seen once. The CDR3 runs to 14 residues. The V and J ends lost 3 bases and 3 bases respectively, with 11 bases between them. Germline CDR1 is SGHTA and CDR2 is FQGNSA. In this sample, this clonotype turned up a few times. The sequence came from an adult who was a healthcare worker with PCR-confirmed SARS-CoV-2 infection or an uninfected control (not recorded which). The chain has TRBV7-2 and TRBJ1-1, with a possible D match to TRBD1 (6 bases). The sample consisted of whole blood. The CDR3, as DNA: TGTGCCAGCAGCTTCTCGTCAGGGGACACTGAAGCTTTCTTT. Amino acids: CASSFSSGDTEAFF.